The rows below give T cell receptor beta chains drawn from one sample of a study of blood T cell repertoires in COVID-19. TCRdb's table, derived via immunoSEQ multiplex PCR, lists solely in-frame clones and lacks some. This sample has 170,000 or so clones, with about 89% found just once. Sequencing was carried out using peripheral blood. All receptors derive from a young man who had recovered from COVID-19. Each CDR3 is given with its conserved first and last residue. The D gene is left open where the match is weak. Size tells how often a clone was seen (once, few, many) or the class of an expanded clone, and some rows leave it out.

J	V	D	size	DNA	CDR3
TRBJ2-5	TRBV20-1	-	-	TGCAGTGCTACCCGGTTGGAGACCCAGTACTTC	CSATRLETQYF
TRBJ2-5	TRBV10-3	-	-	TGTGCCATCAGCGACGGACACTTCCAAGAGACCCAGTACTTC	CAISDGHFQETQYF
TRBJ1-3	TRBV13	TRBD1	-	TGTGCCAGCAGCACAGACAGGGAGAGAAACACCATATATTTT	CASSTDRERNTIYF
TRBJ2-1	TRBV7-2	TRBD2	-	TGTGCCAGCAGCTTAGATGCGGCTAGCGGGGGTTACAATGAGCAGTTCTTC	CASSLDAASGGYNEQFF
TRBJ1-2	TRBV3-1/TRBV3-2	-	-	TGTGCCAGCAGCCCCCGTTCCACAACCCCTAACTATGGCTACACCTTC	CASSPRSTTPNYGYTF
TRBJ2-7	TRBV15	-	-	TGTGCCACCAGCAGATTCGGGGCGGGGGCGTCTGGATCCTACGAGCAGTACTTC	CATSRFGAGASGSYEQYF
TRBJ2-2	TRBV3-1/TRBV3-2	-	-	TGTGCCAGCAGCCCGATTATGACAGCCACCGGGGAGCTGTTTTTT	CASSPIMTATGELFF
TRBJ1-1	TRBV7-9	-	-	TGTGCCAGCAGCCCGACAGTGAACACTGAAGCTTTCTTT	CASSPTVNTEAFF
TRBJ2-1	TRBV20-1	-	-	TGCAGTGCTAGAGAGAAGATAGAGAAGTTCTTC	CSAREKIEKFF
TRBJ2-3	TRBV18	TRBD2	-	TGTGCCAGCTCACCACTGGGGGGGGCAGATACGCAGTATTTT	CASSPLGGADTQYF
TRBJ1-2	TRBV30	-	-	TGTGCCTGGAGTCCAGGGTTTTATGGCTACACCTTC	CAWSPGFYGYTF
TRBJ2-7	TRBV5-6	-	-	TGTGCCAGCAGCTTGGGGAGTTCCCACGAGCAGTACTTC	CASSLGSSHEQYF
TRBJ1-4	TRBV9	-	-	TGTGCCAGCAGCGTAGCTAGCGGTTCCATGGAAAAACTGTTTTTT	CASSVASGSMEKLFF
TRBJ1-5	TRBV6-5	TRBD1	-	TGTGCCAGCAGTTACCCAGGGACAGGGACTGGGCAGCCCCAGCATTTT	CASSYPGTGTGQPQHF
TRBJ1-1	TRBV6-5	-	many	TGTGCCAGCAGGCGGAACACTGAAGCTTTCTTT	CASRRNTEAFF
TRBJ2-7	TRBV28	-	few	TGTGCCAGCAGTTTACATCCCTACCACGAGCAGTACTTC	CASSLHPYHEQYF
TRBJ2-3	TRBV9	-	-	TGTGCCAGCAGCGCGGGAGATACGCAGTATTTT	CASSAGDTQYF
TRBJ2-7	TRBV7-2	-	-	TGTGCCAGCAGTTCGACAAACTACGAGCAGTACTTC	CASSSTNYEQYF
TRBJ1-1	TRBV11-2	-	once	TGTGCCAGCAGCTTAAATGGGGGGGTGACTGAAGCTTTCTTT	CASSLNGGVTEAFF
TRBJ2-5	TRBV24-1	-	-	TGTGCCACCAGTGTGGCAGGTCAAGAGACCCAGTACTTC	CATSVAGQETQYF
TRBJ1-1	TRBV7-9	-	-	TGTGCCAGCAGCTTGACAAGAATGAACACTGAAGCTTTCTTT	CASSLTRMNTEAFF
TRBJ1-1	TRBV10-3	-	-	TGTGCCATCAGTGAGTCTGAAGTGAGGAACACTGAAGCTTTCTTT	CAISESEVRNTEAFF
TRBJ2-3	TRBV10-3	-	-	TGTGCCATCAGTGGTACAGGGGATACGCAGTATTTT	CAISGTGDTQYF
TRBJ2-7	TRBV3-1/TRBV3-2	-	-	TGTGCCAGCAGCCAAGGCGCACAGAGCTCCTACGAGCAGTACTTC	CASSQGAQSSYEQYF
TRBJ2-2	TRBV19	TRBD1	-	TGTGCCAGTAGTATCGGACAGGGAAACACCGGGGAGCTGTTTTTT	CASSIGQGNTGELFF
TRBJ1-2	TRBV27	TRBD1	-	TGTGCCAGCAGCACGACAGGGGGGGGCTACACCTTC	CASSTTGGGYTF
TRBJ1-5	TRBV7-2	-	-	TGTGCCAGCAGCATTAACGGGGGTCAGCCCCAGCATTTT	CASSINGGQPQHF
TRBJ1-1	TRBV19	-	-	TGTGCCAGTAGTCGACCAGGGTCTACTGAAGCTTTCTTT	CASSRPGSTEAFF
TRBJ1-6	TRBV6-5	TRBD1	-	TGTGCCAGCACCTCCGACAGGGGGAATAATTCACCCCTCCACTTT	CASTSDRGNNSPLHF
TRBJ1-2	TRBV11-2	TRBD1	-	TGTGCCAGCAGCACCATACAGGGGCGGAATGGCTACACCTTC	CASSTIQGRNGYTF
TRBJ1-5	TRBV12-3/TRBV12-4	-	-	TGTGCCAGCAGTTTTGGGGCCCGGCCCCAGCATTTT	CASSFGARPQHF
TRBJ1-2	TRBV5-6	-	-	TGTGCCAGCAGCGTCGGCAAGGGAGGAGGCTATGGCTACACCTTC	CASSVGKGGGYGYTF